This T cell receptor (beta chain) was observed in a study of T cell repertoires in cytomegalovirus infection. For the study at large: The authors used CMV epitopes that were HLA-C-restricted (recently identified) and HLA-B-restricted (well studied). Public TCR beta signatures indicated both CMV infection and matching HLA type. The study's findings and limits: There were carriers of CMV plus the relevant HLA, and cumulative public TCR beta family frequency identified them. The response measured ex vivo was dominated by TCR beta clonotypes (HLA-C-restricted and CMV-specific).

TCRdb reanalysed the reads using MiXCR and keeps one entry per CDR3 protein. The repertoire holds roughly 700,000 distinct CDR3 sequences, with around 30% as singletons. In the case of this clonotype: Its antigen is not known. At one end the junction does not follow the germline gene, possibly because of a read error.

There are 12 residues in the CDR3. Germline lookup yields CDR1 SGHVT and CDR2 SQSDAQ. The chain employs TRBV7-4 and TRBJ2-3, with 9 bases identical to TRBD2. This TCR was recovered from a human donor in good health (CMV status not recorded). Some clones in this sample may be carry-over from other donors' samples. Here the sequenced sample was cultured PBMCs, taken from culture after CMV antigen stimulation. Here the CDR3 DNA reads TGTGCCAGCAGCTTAAGATTAGGGACTAGCTGCTTT. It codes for CASSLRLGTSCF.